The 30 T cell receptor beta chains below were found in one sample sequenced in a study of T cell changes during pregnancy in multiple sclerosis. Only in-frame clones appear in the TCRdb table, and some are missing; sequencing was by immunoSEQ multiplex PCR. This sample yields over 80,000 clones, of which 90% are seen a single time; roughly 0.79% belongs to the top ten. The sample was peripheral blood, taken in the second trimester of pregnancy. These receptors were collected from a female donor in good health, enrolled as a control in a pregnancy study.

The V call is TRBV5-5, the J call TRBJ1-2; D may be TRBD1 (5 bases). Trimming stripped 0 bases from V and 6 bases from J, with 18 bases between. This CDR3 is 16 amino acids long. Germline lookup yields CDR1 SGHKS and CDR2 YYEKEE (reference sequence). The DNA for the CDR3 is TGTGCCAGCAGCTTGGTTCCCGGCAGGGCGGCTAATGGCTACACCTTC. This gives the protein CASSLVPGRAANGYTF.

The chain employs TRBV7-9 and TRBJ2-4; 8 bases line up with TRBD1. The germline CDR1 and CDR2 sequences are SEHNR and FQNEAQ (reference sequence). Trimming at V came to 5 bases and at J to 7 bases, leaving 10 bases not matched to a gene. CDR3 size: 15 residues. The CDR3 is CASSTRTGNENIQYF. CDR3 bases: TGTGCCAGCAGCACCCGGACAGGGAATGAGAACATTCAGTACTTC.

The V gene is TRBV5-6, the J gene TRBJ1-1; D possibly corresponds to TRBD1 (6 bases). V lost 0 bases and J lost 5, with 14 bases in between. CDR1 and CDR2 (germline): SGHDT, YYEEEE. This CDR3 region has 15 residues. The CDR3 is CASSLEGGRATEAFF. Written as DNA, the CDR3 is TGTGCCAGCAGCTTGGAGGGGGGGCGGGCTACTGAAGCTTTCTTT.

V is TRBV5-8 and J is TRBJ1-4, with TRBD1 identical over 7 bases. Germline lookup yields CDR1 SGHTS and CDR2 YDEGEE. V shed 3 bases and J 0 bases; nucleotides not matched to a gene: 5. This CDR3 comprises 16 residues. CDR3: CASSWYRGATNEKLFF. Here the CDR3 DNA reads TGTGCCAGCAGCTGGTACAGGGGTGCAACTAATGAAAAACTGTTTTTT.

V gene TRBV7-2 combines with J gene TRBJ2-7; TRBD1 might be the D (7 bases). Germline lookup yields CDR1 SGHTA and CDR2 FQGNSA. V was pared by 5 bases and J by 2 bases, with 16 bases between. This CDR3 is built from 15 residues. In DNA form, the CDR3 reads TGTGCCAGCAGCGATGGGGGGACAGCAGCCTACGAGCAGTACTTC. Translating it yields CASSDGGTAAYEQYF.

The DNA for the CDR3 is TGTGCCAGCAGCTTAGCTGTTCCCGGGGAAGAAAAACTGTTTTTT. It yields the protein CASSLAVPGEEKLFF. This chain joins TRBV11-2 and TRBJ1-4; no clear D gene. V was pared by 1 base and J by 8 bases, with 14 bases between. This CDR3 is built from 15 residues. CDR1 and CDR2 from the germline V gene are SGHAT and FQNNGV.

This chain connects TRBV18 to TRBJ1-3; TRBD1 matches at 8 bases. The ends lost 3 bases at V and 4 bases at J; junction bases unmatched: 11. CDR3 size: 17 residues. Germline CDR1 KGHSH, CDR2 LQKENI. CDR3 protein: CASSPFSSGQGGNTIYF. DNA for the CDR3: TGTGCCAGCTCACCTTTTTCATCCGGACAGGGAGGAAACACCATATATTTT.

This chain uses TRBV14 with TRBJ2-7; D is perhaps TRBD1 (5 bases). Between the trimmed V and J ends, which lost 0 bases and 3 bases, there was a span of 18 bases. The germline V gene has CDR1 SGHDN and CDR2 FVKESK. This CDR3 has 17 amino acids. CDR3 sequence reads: CASSQEYGKGSIYEQYF. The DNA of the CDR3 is TGTGCCAGCAGCCAAGAGTATGGTAAGGGGTCCATCTACGAGCAGTACTTC.

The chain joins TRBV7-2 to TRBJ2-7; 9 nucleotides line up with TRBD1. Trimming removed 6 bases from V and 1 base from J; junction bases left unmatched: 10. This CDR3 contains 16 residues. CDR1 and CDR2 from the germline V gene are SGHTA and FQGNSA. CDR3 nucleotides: TGTGCCAGCAGGGGTGGGACAGGGAGAGGATCCTACGAGCAGTACTTC. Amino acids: CASRGGTGRGSYEQYF.

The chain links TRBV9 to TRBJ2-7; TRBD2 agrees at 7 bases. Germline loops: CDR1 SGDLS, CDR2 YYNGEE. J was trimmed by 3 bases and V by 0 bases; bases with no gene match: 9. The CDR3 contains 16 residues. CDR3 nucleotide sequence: TGTGCCAGCAGCGTAGAGGCGGGGGTAGCGGTCTACGAGCAGTACTTC. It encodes CASSVEAGVAVYEQYF.

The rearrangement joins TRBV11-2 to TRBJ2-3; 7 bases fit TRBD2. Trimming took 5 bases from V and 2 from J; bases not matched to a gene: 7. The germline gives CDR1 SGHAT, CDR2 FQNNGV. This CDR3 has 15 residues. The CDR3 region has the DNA TGTGCCAGCAGCAGGCCGGGACTAAACACAGATACGCAGTATTTT. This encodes CASSRPGLNTDTQYF.

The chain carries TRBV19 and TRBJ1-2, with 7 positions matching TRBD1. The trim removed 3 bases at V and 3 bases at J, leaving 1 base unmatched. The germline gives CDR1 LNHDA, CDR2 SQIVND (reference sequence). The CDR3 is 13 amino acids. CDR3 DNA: TGTGCCAGTAGTATTACAGGGGACTATGGCTACACCTTC. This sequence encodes CASSITGDYGYTF.

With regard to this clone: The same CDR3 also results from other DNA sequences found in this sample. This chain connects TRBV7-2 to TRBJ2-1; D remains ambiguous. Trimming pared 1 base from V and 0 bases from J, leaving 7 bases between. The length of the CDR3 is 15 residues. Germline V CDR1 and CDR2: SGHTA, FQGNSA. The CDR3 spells CASSLVPSSYNEQFF. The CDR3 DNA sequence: TGTGCCAGCAGCTTAGTCCCGAGCTCCTACAATGAGCAGTTCTTC.

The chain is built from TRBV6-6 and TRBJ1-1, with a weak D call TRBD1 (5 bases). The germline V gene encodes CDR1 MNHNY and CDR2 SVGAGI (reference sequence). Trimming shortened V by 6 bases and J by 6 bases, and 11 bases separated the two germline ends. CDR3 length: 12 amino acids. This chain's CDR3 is CASRNQGAEAFF. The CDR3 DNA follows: TGTGCCAGCAGAAATCAGGGCGCTGAAGCTTTCTTT.

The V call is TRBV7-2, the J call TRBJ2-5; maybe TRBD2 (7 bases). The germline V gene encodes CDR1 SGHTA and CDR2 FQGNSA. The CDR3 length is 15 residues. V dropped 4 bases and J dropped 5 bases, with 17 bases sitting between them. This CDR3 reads CASSSRGGATETQYF. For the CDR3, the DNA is TGTGCCAGCAGCTCTAGGGGGGGGGCCACGGAGACCCAGTACTTC. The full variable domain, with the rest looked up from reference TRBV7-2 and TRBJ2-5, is GAGVSQSPSNKVTEKGKDVELRCDPISGHTALYWYRQSLGQGLEFLIYFQGNSAPDKSGLPSDRFSAERTGGSVSTLTIQRTQQEDSAVYLCASSSRGGATETQYFGPGTRLLVL.

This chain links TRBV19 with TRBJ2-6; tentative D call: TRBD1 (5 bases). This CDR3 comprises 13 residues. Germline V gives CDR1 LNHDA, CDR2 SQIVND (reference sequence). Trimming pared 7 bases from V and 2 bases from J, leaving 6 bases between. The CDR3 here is CASTGTGANVLTF. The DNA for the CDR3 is TGTGCCAGTACAGGGACTGGGGCCAACGTCCTGACTTTC.

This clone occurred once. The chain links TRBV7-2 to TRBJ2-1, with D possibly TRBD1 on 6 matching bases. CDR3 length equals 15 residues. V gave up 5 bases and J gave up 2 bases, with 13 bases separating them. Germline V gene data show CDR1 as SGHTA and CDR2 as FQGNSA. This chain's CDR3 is CASSVTGTPYNEQFF. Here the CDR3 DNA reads TGTGCCAGCAGCGTTACCGGGACACCCTACAATGAGCAGTTCTTC.

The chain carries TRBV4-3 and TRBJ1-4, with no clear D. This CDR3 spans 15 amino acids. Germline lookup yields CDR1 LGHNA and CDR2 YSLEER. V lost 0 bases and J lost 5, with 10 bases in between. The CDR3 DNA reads TGCGCCAGCAGCCAAGATCAGCGGTCCAATGAAAAACTGTTTTTT. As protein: CASSQDQRSNEKLFF.

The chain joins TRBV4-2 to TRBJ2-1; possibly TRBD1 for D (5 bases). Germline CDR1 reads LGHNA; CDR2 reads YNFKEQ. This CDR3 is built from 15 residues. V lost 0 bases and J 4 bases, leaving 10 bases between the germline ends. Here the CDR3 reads CASSQERGWYNEQFF. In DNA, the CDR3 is TGTGCCAGCAGCCAAGAAAGGGGTTGGTACAATGAGCAGTTCTTC.

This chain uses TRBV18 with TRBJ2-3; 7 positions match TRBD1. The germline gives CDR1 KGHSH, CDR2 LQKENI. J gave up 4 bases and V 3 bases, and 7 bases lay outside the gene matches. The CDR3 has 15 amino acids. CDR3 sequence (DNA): TGTGCCAGCTCACCTTCGGGAAGGGGGCCAGATACGCAGTATTTT. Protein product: CASSPSGRGPDTQYF.

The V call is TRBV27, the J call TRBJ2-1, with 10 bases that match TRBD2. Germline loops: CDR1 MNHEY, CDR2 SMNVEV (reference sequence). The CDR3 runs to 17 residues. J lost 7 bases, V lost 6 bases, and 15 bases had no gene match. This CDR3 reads CASRGFGLADQRNEQFF. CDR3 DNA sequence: TGTGCCAGCAGGGGATTCGGACTAGCGGACCAGAGGAATGAGCAGTTCTTC.

CDR3 sequence (DNA): TGTGCCAGCACCAATACAGGGGAACAAGAGACCCAGTACTTC. Its translation: CASTNTGEQETQYF. The chain is built from TRBV6-5 and TRBJ2-5; 7 nucleotides match TRBD1. This CDR3 region has 14 residues. V gave up 7 bases and J gave up 2 bases; unmatched junction bases: 7. Germline values: CDR1 MNHEY, CDR2 SVGAGI.

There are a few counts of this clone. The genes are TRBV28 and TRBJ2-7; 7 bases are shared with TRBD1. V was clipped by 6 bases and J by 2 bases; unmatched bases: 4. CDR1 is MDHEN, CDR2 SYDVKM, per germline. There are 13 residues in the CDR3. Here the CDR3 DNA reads TGTGCCAGCAGCCGAGGGGGCGCCTACGAGCAGTACTTC. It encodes CASSRGGAYEQYF.

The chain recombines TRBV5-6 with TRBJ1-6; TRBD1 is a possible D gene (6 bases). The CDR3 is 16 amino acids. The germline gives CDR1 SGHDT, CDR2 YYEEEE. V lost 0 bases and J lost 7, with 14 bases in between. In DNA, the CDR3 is TGTGCCAGCAGCTTGGTACACAGGGTTCGGAATTCACCCCTCCACTTT. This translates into CASSLVHRVRNSPLHF.

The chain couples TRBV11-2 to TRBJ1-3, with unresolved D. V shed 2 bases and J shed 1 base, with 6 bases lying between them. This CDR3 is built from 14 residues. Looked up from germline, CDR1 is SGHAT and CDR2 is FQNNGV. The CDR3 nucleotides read TGTGCCAGCAGCTTACAGAGGTCTGGAAACACCATATATTTT. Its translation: CASSLQRSGNTIYF.

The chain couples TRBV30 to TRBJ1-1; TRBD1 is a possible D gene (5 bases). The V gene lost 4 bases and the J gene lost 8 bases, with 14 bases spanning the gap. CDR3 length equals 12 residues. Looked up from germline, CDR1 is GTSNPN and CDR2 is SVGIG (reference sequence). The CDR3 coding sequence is TGTGCCTGGACGGTTGGGGCAGCCGAAGCTTTCTTT. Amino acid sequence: CAWTVGAAEAFF.

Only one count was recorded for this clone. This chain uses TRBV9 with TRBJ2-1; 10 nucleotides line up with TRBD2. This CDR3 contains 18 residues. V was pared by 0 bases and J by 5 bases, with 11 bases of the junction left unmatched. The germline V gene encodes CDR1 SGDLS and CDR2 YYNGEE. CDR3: CASSVAPQSSGRDNEQFF. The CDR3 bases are TGTGCCAGCAGCGTAGCGCCCCAATCTAGCGGGAGAGACAATGAGCAGTTCTTC.

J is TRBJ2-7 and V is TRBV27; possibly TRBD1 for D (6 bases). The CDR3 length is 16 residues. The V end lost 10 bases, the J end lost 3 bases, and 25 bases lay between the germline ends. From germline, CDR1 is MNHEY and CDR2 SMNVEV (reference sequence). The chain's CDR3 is CATTPLTGQGLYEQYF. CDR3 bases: TGTGCCACCACCCCGTTGACGGGACAAGGACTCTACGAGCAGTACTTC.

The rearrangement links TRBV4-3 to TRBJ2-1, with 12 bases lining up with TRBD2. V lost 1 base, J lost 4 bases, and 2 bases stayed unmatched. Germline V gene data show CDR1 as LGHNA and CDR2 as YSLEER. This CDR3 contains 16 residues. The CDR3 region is CASSQGLAGGYNEQFF. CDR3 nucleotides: TGCGCCAGCAGCCAAGGTCTAGCGGGAGGGTACAATGAGCAGTTCTTC.

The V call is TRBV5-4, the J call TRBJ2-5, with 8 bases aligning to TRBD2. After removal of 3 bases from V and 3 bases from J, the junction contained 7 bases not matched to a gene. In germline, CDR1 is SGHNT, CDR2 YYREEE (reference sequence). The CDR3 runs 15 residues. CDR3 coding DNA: TGTGCCAGCAGCTCCCTGGCGGGGGGAAAAGAGACCCAGTACTTC. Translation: CASSSLAGGKETQYF.